The clone carrying this T cell receptor (beta chain) appeared a single time. The antigen is not known. The data derive from a study of shared clonotypes between healthy human individuals. Study context: In total, the donors were a couple of women and a few men aged 18 to 49. Study-wide points: Investigators expected sequencing depth to affect clonotype sharing among donors.

Replicate PCRs for unsorted PBMC used 300 ng DNA (around 29,000 T cell genomes). Per the authors' pipeline: Junction-only immunoSEQ sequences carried no quality scores, so filtering differed. Clones were sequenced by immunoSEQ multiplex PCR, and TCRdb holds only the in-frame ones, with some missing. The V and J calls and the clone size are those of that table, but D and trimming were determined from the DNA. Of around 510,000 clones listed, around 76% are singletons. Sequencing was performed on PBMCs. The TCR originated in a woman aged 40 to 50 in good health. Some clones in this sample may be carry-over from other donors' samples.

The CDR3 region has the DNA TGCGCCAGCAGTTACAAACAGGGAACCGGGGAGCTGTTTTTT. This codes for CASSYKQGTGELFF. The chain combines TRBV5-1 with TRBJ2-2; the D gene is possibly TRBD1 (6 bases). Germline V gene lookup returns CDR1 SGHRS and CDR2 YFSETQ. V lost 5 bases and J lost 5, with 13 bases in between. The CDR3 runs 14 residues.